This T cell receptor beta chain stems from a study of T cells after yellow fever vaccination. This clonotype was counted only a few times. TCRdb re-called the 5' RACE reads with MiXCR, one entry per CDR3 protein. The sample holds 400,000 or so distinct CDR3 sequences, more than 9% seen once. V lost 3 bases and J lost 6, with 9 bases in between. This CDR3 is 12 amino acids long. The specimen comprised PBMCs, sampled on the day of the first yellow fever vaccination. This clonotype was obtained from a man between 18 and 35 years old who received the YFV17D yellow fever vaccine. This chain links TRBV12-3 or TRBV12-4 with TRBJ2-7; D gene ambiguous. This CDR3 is CASSFPQPEQYV. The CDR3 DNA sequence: TGTGCCAGCAGTTTCCCTCAACCCGAGCAGTACGTC.